This section outlines one TCR beta chain sequence together with its context. No antigen is known for it. This specimen belongs to a study of shared clonotypes between healthy human individuals. Notes on the study in general: Naive subsets tended to show greater estimated richness than memory subsets. Even with large depth, rarefaction showed that sorted-subset sequencing was incomplete.

It was at deep level that the assay was run. Sequencing used immunoSEQ multiplex PCR; TCRdb keeps in-frame clones, though not all of them. The repertoire has nearly 750,000 clones, approximately 77% of them found once; the top ten carry around 1.7%. Germline-derived CDR1 and CDR2 are SGHTA and FQGTGA. The CDR3 has 16 residues. The V segment lost 5 bases and the J segment 8 bases; nucleotides outside the gene matches: 8. The sequencing sample was made of memory CD4+ T cells sorted from blood. Subset defined: CD45RA-negative fraction. The gene calls are TRBV7-3 and TRBJ2-1; 14 bases are shared with TRBD2. The sequence was obtained from a woman aged 25-40 years in good health. CDR3 protein: CASSRGTSGSFDEQFF. CDR3 nucleotide sequence: TGTGCCAGCAGCCGCGGGACTAGCGGGAGTTTCGATGAGCAGTTCTTC.